This T cell receptor (beta chain) came from a study of T cell changes during pregnancy in multiple sclerosis. This clone was observed once. TCRdb keeps only in-frame clones here, not all; method: immunoSEQ multiplex PCR. The table lists about 77,000 clones, about 92% of them singletons, with 2.5% to 3% in the top ten. Germline lookup yields CDR1 MDHEN and CDR2 SYDVKM. The J segment lost 3 bases and the V segment lost 4 bases, leaving 18 bases of the junction unmatched. This CDR3 has 18 amino acids. The chain couples TRBV28 to TRBJ2-7, with 7 bases lining up with TRBD1. Sequenced here: peripheral blood, sampled after pregnancy. This sequence originates from a female donor in good health, enrolled as a control in a pregnancy study. CDR3 protein: CASSSTRYFPRQGYEQYF. The CDR3 coding sequence is TGTGCCAGCAGTTCCACGCGTTATTTTCCAAGACAGGGCTACGAGCAGTACTTC. The full variable domain, rest sourced from reference TRBV28 and TRBJ2-7, is DVKVTQSSRYLVKRTGEKVFLECVQDMDHENMFWYRQDPGLGLRLIYFSYDVKMKEKGDIPEGYSVSREKKERFSLILESASTNQTSMYLCASSSTRYFPRQGYEQYFGPGTRLTVT.